The present TCR beta chain was sequenced within a study of CD8+ T cells in alopecia areata. It was cDNA, reverse transcribed from extracted RNA, that served as the sequencing template. Some clones are missing from TCRdb's copy, which holds only in-frame ones; the method was immunoSEQ multiplex PCR. This table holds about 99,000 clones, approximately 84% found once. Treatment: oral pan-JAK inhibitor, 5-10 mg twice daily. Sequenced here: CD8+ T cells sorted from blood, sampled around week 34, from a patient treated with tofacitinib. The receptor comes from a human donor with alopecia areata.

The CDR3 bases are TGTGCCAGCATCGTCCCGGGAGGAGGGAACACTGAAGCTTTCTTT. It is translated as CASIVPGGGNTEAFF. This chain uses TRBV2 with TRBJ1-1; D not certain. Trimming pared 7 bases from V and 1 base from J, leaving 16 bases between. Germline CDR1 and CDR2: SNHLY and FYNNEI. The CDR3 is 15 residues long.